One sample yielded the 10 T cell receptor beta chains listed below, sequenced in a study of T cell changes during pregnancy in multiple sclerosis. Sequenced by immunoSEQ multiplex PCR; TCRdb stores in-frame clones only, minus some. The sample has approximately 72,000 clones, about 90% seen once. Sequences were derived from peripheral blood, sampled in the first trimester of pregnancy. All receptors derive from a female donor in good health, enrolled as a control in a pregnancy study.

The rearrangement uses TRBV5-1 and TRBJ1-1; the match to TRBD1 covers 10 bases. The CDR3 length is 14 residues. The junction had 3 bases not matched to a gene; V was cut back by 3 bases and J by 4 bases. The germline CDR1 and CDR2 sequences are SGHRS and YFSETQ. The CDR3 DNA reads as TGCGCCAGCAGCTCGACAGGGGGCTTCACTGAAGCTTTCTTT. Amino acid sequence: CASSSTGGFTEAFF.

The chain carries TRBV7-9 and TRBJ2-3; 7 bases match TRBD1. V lost 1 base, J lost 4 bases, and 11 bases stayed unmatched. CDR3 length: 17 residues. In germline, CDR1 is SEHNR, CDR2 FQNEAQ (reference sequence). The CDR3 nucleotides are TGTGCCAGCAGCTTAGTGGGTCGACAGGGCCGTCCAGATACGCAGTATTTT. It is translated as CASSLVGRQGRPDTQYF. Combining the CDR3 with reference TRBV7-9 and TRBJ2-3 gives the whole variable domain DTGVSQNPRHKITKRGQNVTFRCDPISEHNRLYWYRQTLGQGPEFLTYFQNEAQLEKSRLLSDRFSAERPKGSFSTLEIQRTEQGDSAMYLCASSLVGRQGRPDTQYFGPGTRLTVL.

This clone was detected only once. The chain recombines TRBV5-4 with TRBJ2-1; 7 bases align to TRBD1. J lost 2 bases, V lost 4 bases, and 3 bases had no gene match. Germline V lookup: CDR1 SGHNT, CDR2 YYREEE (reference sequence). CDR3 size: 14 residues. The CDR3 nucleotides read TGTGCCAGCAGCCGGACAGGAACCTACAATGAGCAGTTCTTC. Amino acid sequence: CASSRTGTYNEQFF.

This chain joins TRBV5-1 and TRBJ2-7; the match to TRBD1 covers 8 bases. The germline gives CDR1 SGHRS, CDR2 YFSETQ. V gave up 4 bases and J gave up 3 bases; unmatched junction bases: 6. The CDR3 extends over 14 amino acids. The CDR3 DNA reads TGCGCCAGCAGCGAGGGACAGGCCGGCTACGAGCAGTACTTC. This codes for CASSEGQAGYEQYF.

The V call is TRBV6-5, the J call TRBJ2-7, with D uncertain. CDR1 is MNHEY and CDR2 is SVGAGI in the germline V gene. The CDR3 is 13 residues long. The V end was cut by 7 bases, the J end by 3 bases, with 13 bases between. The CDR3 DNA reads TGTGCCAGCAACCTTACTTCAGGCTACGAGCAGTACTTC. Translating it yields CASNLTSGYEQYF.

The chain joins TRBV27 to TRBJ1-2, with 7 bases aligning to TRBD1. The germline V gene has CDR1 MNHEY and CDR2 SMNVEV (reference sequence). The CDR3 runs to 14 residues. V lost 5 bases, J lost 8 bases, and 11 bases stayed unmatched. CDR3 amino acids: CASSPGQDTWGYTF. The CDR3 DNA follows: TGTGCCAGCAGTCCAGGACAGGACACGTGGGGCTACACCTTC.

The CDR3 DNA reads as TGTGCCAGCAGTTCGGCGGGAGTCCCCACCTTC. Encoded protein: CASSSAGVPTF. V and J are TRBV28 and TRBJ1-2; D call uncertain. V dropped 4 bases and J dropped 13 bases, with 13 bases sitting between them. Germline CDR1 and CDR2: MDHEN and SYDVKM. The CDR3 extends over 11 amino acids.

The chain joins TRBV29-1 to TRBJ2-2; D possibly corresponds to TRBD2 (6 bases). V lost 3 bases to trimming and J lost 7 bases, with 12 bases between them. CDR1 is SQVTM, CDR2 ANQGSEA, per germline. The length of the CDR3 is 13 residues. CDR3 in amino acids: CSVDRSGDGELFF. The CDR3 nucleotides are TGCAGCGTTGATCGCTCGGGGGACGGGGAGCTGTTTTTT.

The chain recombines TRBV6-5 with TRBJ2-7, with D perhaps matching TRBD2 (7 bases). Germline CDR1 is MNHEY and CDR2 is SVGAGI. Trimming took off 6 bases at V and 0 bases at J, with 15 bases between the two ends. The CDR3 sequence is 15 residues long. CDR3 sequence reads: CASRLGGGSSYEQYF. The DNA for the CDR3 is TGTGCCAGCAGACTGGGGGGGGGCAGCTCCTACGAGCAGTACTTC.

This chain links TRBV15 with TRBJ2-7; 10 bases match TRBD1. The length of the CDR3 is 14 residues. The J segment lost 2 bases and the V segment lost 5 bases, leaving 3 bases of the junction unmatched. In germline, CDR1 is LNHNV, CDR2 YYDKDF (reference sequence). In nucleotides, the CDR3 is TGTGCCACCAGCGGGACAGGGGCTACCTACGAGCAGTACTTC. Translating it yields CATSGTGATYEQYF.